This T cell receptor (beta chain) stems from a study of blood T cell repertoires in COVID-19. Measured with immunoSEQ multiplex PCR; TCRdb has only the in-frame clones, and not every one. Among 140,000 to 150,000 clones listed, around 87% were seen once. The germline V gene has CDR1 SGDLS and CDR2 YYNGEE. The ends were cut back, 3 bases at V and 6 bases at J, with 18 bases in the middle. The CDR3 spans 16 residues. Living in about two dozen US areas, the participants were between roughly 18 and 89 years of age. Two negative PCRs, clearance, or symptom resolution characterized the recovered Cohort 3 donors.

The clonotype originates from a man in his sixties who had recovered from COVID-19. The rearrangement uses TRBV9 and TRBJ2-2, with D tentatively TRBD2 (5 bases). Material for sequencing was PBMCs or T cells enriched from blood (not recorded which). CDR3 loop: CASSDEIGEFAGELFF. CDR3 bases: TGTGCCAGCAGCGACGAGATCGGGGAATTTGCCGGGGAGCTGTTTTTT.